This TCR beta chain is drawn from a study of a mutant IDH1 vaccine in newly diagnosed glioma. The overall study: First vaccine doses came 4-6 weeks after radiotherapy alone, or with temozolomide cycles.

Only in-frame clones appear in the TCRdb table, and some are missing; sequencing was by immunoSEQ multiplex PCR. The sample contains roughly 44,000 clones, about 86% of which appear only once. Specified time point: week 35, safety follow-up. The investigators gave 300 ug of mutant IDH1 20-mer peptide in each vaccine dose, together with topical imiquimod. Astrocytomas that were new, WHO grade 3 or 4, IDH1-mutant and ATRX-lost were present in the donors. Worth noting for this clone: As yet, its antigen is unknown.

The CDR3 has 16 residues. CDR1 is MGHRA, CDR2 YSYEKL, per germline. Losses at the gene ends were 4 bases for V and 9 bases for J; bases not matched to a gene: 17. This TCR derives from a woman between 40 and 50 years old with glioma. Some clones in this sample may be carry-over from other donors' samples. Specimen: PBMCs, collected from a glioma patient whose treatment included an IDH1 peptide vaccine. This sequence joins TRBV4-1 and TRBJ2-5; TRBD2 matches 7 bases. In DNA, the CDR3 is TGCGCCAGCAGCCGTCCAGTCTCTAGCGGAGGAGGGGCCCAGTACTTC. This sequence encodes CASSRPVSSGGGAQYF.